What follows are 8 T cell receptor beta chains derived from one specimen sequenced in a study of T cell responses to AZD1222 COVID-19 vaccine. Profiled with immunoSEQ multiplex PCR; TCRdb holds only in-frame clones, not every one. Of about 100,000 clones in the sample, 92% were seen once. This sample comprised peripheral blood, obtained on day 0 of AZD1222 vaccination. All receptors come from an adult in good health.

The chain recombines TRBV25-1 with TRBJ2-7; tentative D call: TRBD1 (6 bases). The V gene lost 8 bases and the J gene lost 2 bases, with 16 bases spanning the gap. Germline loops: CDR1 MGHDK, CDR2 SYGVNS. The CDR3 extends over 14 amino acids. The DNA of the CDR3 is TGTGCCAGCTCCCGAGGGGGAGCCCCCTACGAGCAGTACTTC. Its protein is CASSRGGAPYEQYF.

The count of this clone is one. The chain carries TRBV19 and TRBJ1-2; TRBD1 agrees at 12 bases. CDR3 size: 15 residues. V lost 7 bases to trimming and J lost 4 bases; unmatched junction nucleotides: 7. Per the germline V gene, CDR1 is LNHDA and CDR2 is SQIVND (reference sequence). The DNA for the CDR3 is TGTGCCAGTACCAGAGGGACAGGGGGCCTCTATGGCTACACCTTC. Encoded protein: CASTRGTGGLYGYTF.

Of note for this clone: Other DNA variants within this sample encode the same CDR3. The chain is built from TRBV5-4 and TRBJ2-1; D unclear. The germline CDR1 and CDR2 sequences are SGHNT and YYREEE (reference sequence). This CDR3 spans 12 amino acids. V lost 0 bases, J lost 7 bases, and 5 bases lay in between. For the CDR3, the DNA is TGTGCCAGCAGCTTGGGGGGAAATGAGCAGTTCTTC. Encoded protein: CASSLGGNEQFF.

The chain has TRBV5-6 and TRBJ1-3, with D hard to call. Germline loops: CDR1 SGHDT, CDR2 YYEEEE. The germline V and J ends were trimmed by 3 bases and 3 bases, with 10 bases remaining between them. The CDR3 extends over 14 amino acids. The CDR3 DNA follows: TGTGCCAGCAGCTCATCCGGTCATGGAAACACCATATATTTT. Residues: CASSSSGHGNTIYF.

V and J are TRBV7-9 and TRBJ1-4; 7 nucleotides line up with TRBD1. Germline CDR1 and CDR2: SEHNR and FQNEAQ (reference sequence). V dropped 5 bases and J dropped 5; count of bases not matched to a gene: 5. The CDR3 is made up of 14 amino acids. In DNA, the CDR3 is TGTGCCAGCAGCCTAACAGGGGTGAATGAAAAACTGTTTTTT. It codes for CASSLTGVNEKLFF.

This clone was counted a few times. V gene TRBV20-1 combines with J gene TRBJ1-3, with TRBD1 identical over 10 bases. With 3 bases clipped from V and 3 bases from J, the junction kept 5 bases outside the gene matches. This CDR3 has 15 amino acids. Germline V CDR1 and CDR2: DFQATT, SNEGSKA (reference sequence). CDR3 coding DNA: TGCAGTGCTAGTGGACAGGGGGTCTATGGAAACACCATATATTTT. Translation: CSASGQGVYGNTIYF.

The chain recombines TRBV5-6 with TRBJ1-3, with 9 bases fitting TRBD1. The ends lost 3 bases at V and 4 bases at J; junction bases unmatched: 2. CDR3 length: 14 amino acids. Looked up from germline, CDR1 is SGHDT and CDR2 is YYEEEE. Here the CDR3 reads CASSSGTGGNTIYF. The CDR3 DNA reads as TGTGCCAGCAGCTCCGGGACAGGGGGAAACACCATATATTTT.

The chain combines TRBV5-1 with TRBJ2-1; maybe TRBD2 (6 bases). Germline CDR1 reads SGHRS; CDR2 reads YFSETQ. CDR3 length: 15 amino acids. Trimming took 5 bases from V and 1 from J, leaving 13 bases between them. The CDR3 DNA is TGCGCCAGCAGTTTAGCGGTAGGTTCCTACAATGAGCAGTTCTTC. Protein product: CASSLAVGSYNEQFF.